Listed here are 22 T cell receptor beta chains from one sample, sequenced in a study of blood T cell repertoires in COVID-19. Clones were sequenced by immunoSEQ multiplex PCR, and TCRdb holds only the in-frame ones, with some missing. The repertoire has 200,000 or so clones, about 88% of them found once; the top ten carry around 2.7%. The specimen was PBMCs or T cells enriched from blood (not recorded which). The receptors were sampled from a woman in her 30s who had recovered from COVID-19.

CDR3 sequence: CAIRSLERQGHGYTF. CDR3 bases: TGTGCCATCAGGAGTCTGGAACGCCAGGGCCATGGCTACACCTTC. This chain links TRBV10-3 with TRBJ1-2; D is perhaps TRBD1 (5 bases). V lost 6 bases to trimming and J lost 6 bases, with 20 bases between them. Germline values: CDR1 ENHRY, CDR2 SYGVKD. This CDR3 is 15 amino acids long.

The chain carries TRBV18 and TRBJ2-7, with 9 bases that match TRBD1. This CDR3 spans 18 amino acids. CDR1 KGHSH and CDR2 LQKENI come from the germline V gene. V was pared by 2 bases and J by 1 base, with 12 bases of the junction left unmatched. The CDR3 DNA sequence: TGTGCCAGCTCACCAGCAACCGGGACAGGGTTTATTTCCTACGAGCAGTACTTC. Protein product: CASSPATGTGFISYEQYF. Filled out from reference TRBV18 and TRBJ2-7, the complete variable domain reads NAGVMQNPRHLVRRRGQEARLRCSPMKGHSHVYWYRQLPEEGLKFMVYLQKENIIDESGMPKERFSAEFPKEGPSILRIQQVVRGDSAAYFCASSPATGTGFISYEQYFGPGTRLTVT.

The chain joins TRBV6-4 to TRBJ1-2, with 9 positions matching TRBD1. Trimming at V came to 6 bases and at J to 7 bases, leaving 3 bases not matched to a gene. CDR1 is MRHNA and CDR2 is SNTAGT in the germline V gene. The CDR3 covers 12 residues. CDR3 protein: CASRGQGGGYTF. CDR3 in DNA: TGTGCCAGCAGGGGACAGGGTGGTGGCTACACCTTC.

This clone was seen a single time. For the CDR3, the DNA is TGTGCCAGCAGCCAAGCCCCGACAGCCATGAACACTGAAGCTTTCTTT. It translates to CASSQAPTAMNTEAFF. V and J are TRBV4-2 and TRBJ1-1; possibly TRBD1 for D (5 bases). Trimming took off 1 base at V and 0 bases at J, with 12 bases between the two ends. CDR1 is LGHNA, CDR2 YNFKEQ, per germline. The CDR3 length is 16 residues.

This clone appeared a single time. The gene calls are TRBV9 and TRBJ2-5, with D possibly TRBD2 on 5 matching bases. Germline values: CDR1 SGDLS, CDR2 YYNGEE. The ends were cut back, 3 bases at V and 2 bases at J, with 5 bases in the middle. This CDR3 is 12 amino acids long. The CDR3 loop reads CASSAGQETQYF. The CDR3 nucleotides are TGTGCCAGCAGCGCGGGGCAAGAGACCCAGTACTTC.

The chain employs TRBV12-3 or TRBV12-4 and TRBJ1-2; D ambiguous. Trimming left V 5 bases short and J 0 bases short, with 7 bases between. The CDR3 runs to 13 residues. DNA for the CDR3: TGTGCCAGCAGTATCGGGACTAACTATGGCTACACCTTC. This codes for CASSIGTNYGYTF.

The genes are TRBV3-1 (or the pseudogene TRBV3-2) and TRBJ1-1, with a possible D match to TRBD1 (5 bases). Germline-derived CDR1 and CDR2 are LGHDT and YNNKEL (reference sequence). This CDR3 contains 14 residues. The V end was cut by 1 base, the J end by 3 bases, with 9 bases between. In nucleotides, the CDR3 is TGTGCCAGCAGCCAAGGGACCAGGGACACTGAAGCTTTCTTT. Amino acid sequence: CASSQGTRDTEAFF.

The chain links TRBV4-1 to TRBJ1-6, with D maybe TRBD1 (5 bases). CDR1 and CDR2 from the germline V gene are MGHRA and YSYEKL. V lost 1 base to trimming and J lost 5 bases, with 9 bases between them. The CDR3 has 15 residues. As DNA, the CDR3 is TGCGCCAGCAGCCAAGTCAGGGAAAATAATTCACCCCTCCACTTT. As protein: CASSQVRENNSPLHF.

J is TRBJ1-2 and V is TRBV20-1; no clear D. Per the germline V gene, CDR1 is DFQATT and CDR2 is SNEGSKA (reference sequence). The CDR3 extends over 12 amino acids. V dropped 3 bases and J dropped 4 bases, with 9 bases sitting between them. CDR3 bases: TGCAGTGCTAGTGGCGATGGCTATGGCTACACCTTC. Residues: CSASGDGYGYTF.

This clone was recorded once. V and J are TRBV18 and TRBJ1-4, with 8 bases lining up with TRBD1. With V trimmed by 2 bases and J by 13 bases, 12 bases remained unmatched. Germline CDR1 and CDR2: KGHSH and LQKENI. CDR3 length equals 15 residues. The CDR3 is CASSPSGTGTGRLFF. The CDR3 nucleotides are TGTGCCAGCTCACCATCCGGGACAGGAACAGGTAGACTGTTTTTT. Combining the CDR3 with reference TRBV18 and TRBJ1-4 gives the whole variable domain NAGVMQNPRHLVRRRGQEARLRCSPMKGHSHVYWYRQLPEEGLKFMVYLQKENIIDESGMPKERFSAEFPKEGPSILRIQQVVRGDSAAYFCASSPSGTGTGRLFFGSGTQLSVL.

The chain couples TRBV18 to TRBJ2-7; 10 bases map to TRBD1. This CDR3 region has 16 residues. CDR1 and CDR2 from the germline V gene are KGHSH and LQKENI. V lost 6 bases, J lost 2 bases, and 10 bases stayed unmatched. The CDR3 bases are TGTGCCAGCTCCCCAAGACAGGGGGCAGGGACCTACGAGCAGTACTTC. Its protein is CASSPRQGAGTYEQYF.

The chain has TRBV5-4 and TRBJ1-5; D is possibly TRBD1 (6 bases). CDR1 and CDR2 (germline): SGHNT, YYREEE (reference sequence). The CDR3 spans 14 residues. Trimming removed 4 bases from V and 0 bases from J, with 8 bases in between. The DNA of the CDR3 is TGTGCCAGCAGCCCGGACAGTAGCAATCAGCCCCAGCATTTT. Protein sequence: CASSPDSSNQPQHF.

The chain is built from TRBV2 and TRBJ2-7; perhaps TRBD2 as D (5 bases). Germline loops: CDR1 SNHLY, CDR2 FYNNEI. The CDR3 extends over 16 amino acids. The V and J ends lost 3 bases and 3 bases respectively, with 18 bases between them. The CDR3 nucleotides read TGTGCCAGCAGTGACGGCAGCGGACCTCCTCTCTACGAGCAGTACTTC. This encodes CASSDGSGPPLYEQYF.

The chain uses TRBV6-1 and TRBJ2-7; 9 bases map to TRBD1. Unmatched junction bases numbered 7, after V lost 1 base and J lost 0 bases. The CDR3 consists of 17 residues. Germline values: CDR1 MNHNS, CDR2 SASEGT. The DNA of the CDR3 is TGTGCCAGCAGTGAAGTCCATGTGGACAGGGGCTCCTACGAGCAGTACTTC. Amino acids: CASSEVHVDRGSYEQYF.

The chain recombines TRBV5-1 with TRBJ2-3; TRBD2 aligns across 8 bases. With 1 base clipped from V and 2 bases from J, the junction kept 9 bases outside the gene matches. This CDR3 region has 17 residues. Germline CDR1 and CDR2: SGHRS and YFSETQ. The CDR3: CASSLNPTSGNTDTQYF. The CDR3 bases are TGCGCCAGCAGCTTGAATCCCACTAGCGGTAACACAGATACGCAGTATTTT.

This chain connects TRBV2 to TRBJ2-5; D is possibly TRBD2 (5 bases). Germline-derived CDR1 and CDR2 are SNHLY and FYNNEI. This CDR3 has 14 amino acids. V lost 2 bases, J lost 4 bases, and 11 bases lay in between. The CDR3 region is CASSELLGRETQYF. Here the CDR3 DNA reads TGTGCCAGCAGTGAATTATTAGGGAGAGAGACCCAGTACTTC. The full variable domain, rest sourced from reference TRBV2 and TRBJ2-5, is EPEVTQTPSHQVTQMGQEVILRCVPISNHLYFYWYRQILGQKVEFLVSFYNNEISEKSEIFDDQFSVERPDGSNFTLKIRSTKLEDSAMYFCASSELLGRETQYFGPGTRLLVL.

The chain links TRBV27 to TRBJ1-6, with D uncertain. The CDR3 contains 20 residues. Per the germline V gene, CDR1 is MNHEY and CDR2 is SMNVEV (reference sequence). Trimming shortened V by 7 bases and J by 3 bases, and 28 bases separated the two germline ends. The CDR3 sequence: CASTKNRESQKINYNSPLHF. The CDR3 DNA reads TGTGCCAGCACCAAAAACCGGGAGAGCCAAAAAATAAACTATAATTCACCCCTCCACTTT.

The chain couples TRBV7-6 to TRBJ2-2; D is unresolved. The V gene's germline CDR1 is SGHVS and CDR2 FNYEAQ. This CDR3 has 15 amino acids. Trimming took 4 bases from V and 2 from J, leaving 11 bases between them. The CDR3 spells CASSSGDFNTGELFF. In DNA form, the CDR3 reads TGTGCCAGCAGCTCGGGTGATTTTAACACCGGGGAGCTGTTTTTT.

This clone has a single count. The chain's CDR3 is CASSLVAGRNEQFF. In nucleotides, the CDR3 is TGCGCCAGCAGCTTGGTCGCGGGTCGGAATGAGCAGTTCTTC. The rearrangement uses TRBV5-1 and TRBJ2-1; D is possibly TRBD2 (5 bases). Trimming removed 0 bases from V and 7 bases from J, with 11 bases in between. This CDR3 contains 14 residues. Germline-derived CDR1 and CDR2 are SGHRS and YFSETQ.

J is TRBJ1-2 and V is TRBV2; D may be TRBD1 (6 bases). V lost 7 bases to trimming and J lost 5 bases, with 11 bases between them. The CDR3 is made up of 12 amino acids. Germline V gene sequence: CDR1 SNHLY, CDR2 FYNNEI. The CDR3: CASTEQGYGYTF. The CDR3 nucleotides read TGTGCCAGCACCGAGCAGGGGTATGGCTACACCTTC.

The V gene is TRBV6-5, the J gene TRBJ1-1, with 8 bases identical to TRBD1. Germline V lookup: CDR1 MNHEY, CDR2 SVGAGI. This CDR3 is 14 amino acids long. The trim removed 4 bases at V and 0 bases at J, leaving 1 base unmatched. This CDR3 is CASSWTGMNTEAFF. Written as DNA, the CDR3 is TGTGCCAGCAGTTGGACAGGGATGAACACTGAAGCTTTCTTT.

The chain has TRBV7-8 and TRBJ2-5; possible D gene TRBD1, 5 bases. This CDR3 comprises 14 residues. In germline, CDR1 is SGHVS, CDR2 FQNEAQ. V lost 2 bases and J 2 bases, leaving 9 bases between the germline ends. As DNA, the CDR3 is TGTGCCAGCAGCTTAATGAGACAGCAAGAGACCCAGTACTTC. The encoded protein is CASSLMRQQETQYF.